This entry features one T cell receptor (beta chain) sequence. This specimen comes from a study of blood T cell repertoires in COVID-19. Study background: Sites in the United States, Italy and Spain provided acute and convalescent COVID-19 samples.

How the authors handled the data: Quantification of nucleated cells was approximated via reference gene primer amplification. Profiled with immunoSEQ multiplex PCR; TCRdb holds only in-frame clones, not every one. Clone size and the V and J calls come from that table; the DNA yielded D and trimming. The sample lists more than 95,000 clones; around 81% were seen once. From germline, CDR1 is MNHEY and CDR2 SVGAGI. After removal of 5 bases from V and 4 bases from J, the junction contained 10 bases not matched to a gene. The CDR3 runs 15 residues. This receptor was taken from a man aged 80 or over with acute or convalescent COVID-19. The chain carries TRBV6-5 and TRBJ1-1, with TRBD1 matching 7 bases. Input material: peripheral blood. The CDR3 DNA is TGTGCCAGCAGTATACAGGGGCCGAGGGGCACTGAAGCTTTCTTT. Translating gives CASSIQGPRGTEAFF.